The T cell receptor (beta chain) under discussion was sequenced for a study of molecular identifiers for immune sequencing clone quantification. This clonotype was seen repeatedly, ten times or more. With 6 bases removed from V and 5 bases from J, the gap between germline ends came to 16 bases. This CDR3 has 14 residues. Germline V gene lookup returns CDR1 SGDLS and CDR2 YYNGEE. TCRdb independently ran MiXCR on the PCR reads; one entry per CDR3 protein. In the table there are 100,000 or so distinct CDR3 sequences, approximately 40% of which are singletons. The sample comprised naive CD8+ T cells from blood, with Jurkat cell RNA spiked in. Specified subset: FACS-sorted CD8+CD4-CCR7+CD45RA+ naive T cells. The origin of this receptor is a human donor in good health. Some libraries in this study had Jurkat cell RNA spiked in. The chain couples TRBV9 to TRBJ2-3, with D maybe TRBD1 (6 bases). This chain's CDR3 is CASTGTLTGDTQYF. The CDR3 DNA reads TGTGCCAGCACGGGGACACTTACGGGAGATACGCAGTATTTT. Full variable domain (rest looked up from reference TRBV9 and TRBJ2-3): DSGVTQTPKHLITATGQRVTLRCSPRSGDLSVYWYQQSLDQGLQFLIQYYNGEERAKGNILERFSAQQFPDLHSELNLSSLELGDSALYFCASTGTLTGDTQYFGPGTRLTVL.